This T cell receptor beta chain was recorded in a study of metastatic and nonmetastatic thyroid tumors. Across the study: Comparison of repertoires was carried out across blood and tumor or nodule tissue from malignant and benign thyroid patients.

Broader study findings: In blood and tumor, TCR beta diversity was reportedly significantly higher in malignant thyroid tumors than in benign nodules.

In the case of this clone: Its antigen is not known.

Original processing notes: The authors used CDR3 differences across clinicopathological groups to build a distant-metastasis classifier for papillary thyroid cancer. With MiXCR, TCRdb reprocessed the PCR reads. The V and J calls and clone size come from TCRdb's table, not from the authors' own analysis. The profile shows around 6,000 clones, 29% of them singletons. Patients had received no treatment of any kind before thyroid surgery. V gave up 6 bases and J gave up 0 bases; unmatched junction bases: 7. This CDR3 spans 16 amino acids. The V gene's germline CDR1 is MDHEN and CDR2 SYDVKM. The specimen sequenced was adjacent normal tissue. The sequence derives from a female donor with papillary thyroid cancer or a benign thyroid nodule (not recorded which). Some clones in this sample may be carry-over from other donors' samples. This rearrangement joins TRBV28 to TRBJ2-3; 9 bases match TRBD2. The CDR3 DNA is TGTGCCAGCAGGGACGTAGCGGGAGCTAGCACAGATACGCAGTATTTT. Translating it yields CASRDVAGASTDTQYF.